The clone carrying this TCR beta chain has a handful of counts. Antigen specificity is unknown. Running of the assay took place at deep level. Assay: immunoSEQ multiplex PCR; the TCRdb copy retains only in-frame clones and omits some. The sample lists 2 million to 2.5 million clones, 90% to 96% occurring once. The CDR3 runs 17 residues. Germline assignment: CDR1 LGHNA and CDR2 YSLEER. V was clipped by 0 bases and J by 0 bases, with 12 bases between them. The source of the sample is a study of shared clonotypes between healthy human individuals. Study at large: Each donor's CD4 naive and CD4 memory cells filled three plates apiece, CD8 naive two, and CD8 memory one.

Caucasian adults living in Nashville, Tennessee, provided all samples. General study results and limits: In general, naive subsets displayed greater estimated richness than memory subsets did.

Sequencing was carried out using naive CD4+ T cells sorted from blood. The subset here: CD45RA+ positively selected. The gene calls are TRBV4-3 and TRBJ1-3; possible D gene TRBD1, 6 bases. The sequence was collected from a man aged 18 to 29 in good health. The CDR3 region is CASSQDRQVVSGNTIYF. The CDR3 bases are TGCGCCAGCAGCCAAGATCGACAGGTTGTCTCTGGAAACACCATATATTTT.